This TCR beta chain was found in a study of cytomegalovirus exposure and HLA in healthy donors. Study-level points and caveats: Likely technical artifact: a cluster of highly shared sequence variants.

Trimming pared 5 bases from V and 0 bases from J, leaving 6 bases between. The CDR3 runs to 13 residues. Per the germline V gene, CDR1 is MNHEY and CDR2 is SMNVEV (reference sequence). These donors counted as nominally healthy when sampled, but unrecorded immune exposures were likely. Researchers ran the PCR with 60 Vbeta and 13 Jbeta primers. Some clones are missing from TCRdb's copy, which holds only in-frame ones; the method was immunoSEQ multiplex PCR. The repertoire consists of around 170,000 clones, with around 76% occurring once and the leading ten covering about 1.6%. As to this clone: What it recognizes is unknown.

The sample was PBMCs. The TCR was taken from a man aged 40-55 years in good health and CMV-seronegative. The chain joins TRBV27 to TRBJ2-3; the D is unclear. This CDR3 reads CASSPPSTDTQYF. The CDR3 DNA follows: TGTGCCAGCAGTCCTCCTAGCACAGATACGCAGTATTTT.